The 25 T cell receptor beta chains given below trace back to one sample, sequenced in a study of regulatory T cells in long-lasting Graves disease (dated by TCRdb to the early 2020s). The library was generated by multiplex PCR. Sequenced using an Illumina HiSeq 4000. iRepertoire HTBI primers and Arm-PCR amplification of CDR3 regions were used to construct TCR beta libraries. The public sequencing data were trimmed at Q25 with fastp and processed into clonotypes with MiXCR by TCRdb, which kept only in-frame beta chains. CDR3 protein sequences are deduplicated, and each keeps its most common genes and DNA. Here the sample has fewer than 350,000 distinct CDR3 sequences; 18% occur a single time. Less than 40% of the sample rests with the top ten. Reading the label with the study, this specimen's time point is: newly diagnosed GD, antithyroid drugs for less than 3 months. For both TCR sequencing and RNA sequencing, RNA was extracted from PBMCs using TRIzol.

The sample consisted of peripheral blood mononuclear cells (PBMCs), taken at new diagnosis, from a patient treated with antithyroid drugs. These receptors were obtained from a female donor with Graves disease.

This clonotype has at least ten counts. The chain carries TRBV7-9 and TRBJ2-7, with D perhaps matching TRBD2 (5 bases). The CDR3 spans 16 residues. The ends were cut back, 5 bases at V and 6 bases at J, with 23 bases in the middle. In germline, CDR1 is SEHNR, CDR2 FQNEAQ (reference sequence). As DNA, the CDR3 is TGTGCCAGCAGCCAATCCCGGGATGCCTTAAGGGTCGAGCAGTACTTC. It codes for CASSQSRDALRVEQYF.

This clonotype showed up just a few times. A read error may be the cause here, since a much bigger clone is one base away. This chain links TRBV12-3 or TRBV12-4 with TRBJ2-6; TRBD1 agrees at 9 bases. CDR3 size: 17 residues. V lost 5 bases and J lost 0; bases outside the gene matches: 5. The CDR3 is CASSGDRDSSGANVLTF. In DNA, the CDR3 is TGTGCCAGCAGTGGGGACAGGGATTCCTCTGGGGCCAACGTCCTGACTTTC.

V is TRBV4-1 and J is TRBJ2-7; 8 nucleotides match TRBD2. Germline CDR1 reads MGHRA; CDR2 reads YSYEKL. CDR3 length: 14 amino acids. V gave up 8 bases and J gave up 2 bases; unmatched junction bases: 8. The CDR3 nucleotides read TGCGCCAGCCGCCCGGGACTAGGGGCCTACGAGCAGTACTTC. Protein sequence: CASRPGLGAYEQYF.

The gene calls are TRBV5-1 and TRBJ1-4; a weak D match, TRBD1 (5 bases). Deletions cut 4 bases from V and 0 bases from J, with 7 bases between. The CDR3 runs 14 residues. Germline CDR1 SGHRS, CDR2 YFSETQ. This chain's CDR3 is CASSGGSTNEKLFF. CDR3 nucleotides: TGCGCCAGCAGCGGGGGTTCAACTAATGAAAAACTGTTTTTT.

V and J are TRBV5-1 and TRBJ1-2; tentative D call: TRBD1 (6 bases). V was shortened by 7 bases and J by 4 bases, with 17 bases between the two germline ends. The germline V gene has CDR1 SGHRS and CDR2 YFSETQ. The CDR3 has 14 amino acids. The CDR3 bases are TGCGCCAGCGCCCCCCGGGGGCGGACCTATGGCTACACCTTC. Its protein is CASAPRGRTYGYTF.

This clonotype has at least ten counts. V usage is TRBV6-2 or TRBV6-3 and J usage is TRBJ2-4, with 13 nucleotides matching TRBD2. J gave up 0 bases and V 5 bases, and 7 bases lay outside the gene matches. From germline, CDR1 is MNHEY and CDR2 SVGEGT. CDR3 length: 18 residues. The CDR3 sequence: CASSTWTSGGQAKNIQYF. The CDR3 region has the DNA TGTGCCAGCAGTACATGGACTAGCGGGGGTCAAGCCAAAAACATTCAGTACTTC.

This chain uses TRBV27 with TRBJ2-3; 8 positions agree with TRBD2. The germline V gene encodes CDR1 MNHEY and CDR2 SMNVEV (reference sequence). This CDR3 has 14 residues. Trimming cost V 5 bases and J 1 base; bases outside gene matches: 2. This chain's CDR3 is CASSTGGRTDTQYF. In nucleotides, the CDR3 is TGTGCCAGCAGTACGGGGGGGCGCACAGATACGCAGTATTTT.

The CDR3 nucleotides read TGTGCCAGCAGTTACGCTAGCGAGGCCACAGATACGCAGTATTTT. This codes for CASSYASEATDTQYF. The chain is built from TRBV27 and TRBJ2-3; D possibly corresponds to TRBD2 (6 bases). Deletions cut 4 bases from V and 2 bases from J, with 13 bases between. The germline gives CDR1 MNHEY, CDR2 SMNVEV (reference sequence). The CDR3 runs 15 residues.

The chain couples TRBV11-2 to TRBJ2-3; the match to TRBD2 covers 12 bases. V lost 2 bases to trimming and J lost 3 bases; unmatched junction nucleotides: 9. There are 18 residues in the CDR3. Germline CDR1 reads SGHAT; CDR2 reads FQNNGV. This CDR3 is CASSLSGLAGGGTDTQYF. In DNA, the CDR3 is TGTGCCAGCAGCTTAAGTGGGCTAGCGGGAGGGGGGACAGATACGCAGTATTTT. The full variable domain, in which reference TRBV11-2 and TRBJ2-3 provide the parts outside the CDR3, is EAGVAQSPRYKIIEKRQSVAFWCNPISGHATLYWYQQILGQGPKLLIQFQNNGVVDDSQLPKDRFSAERLKGVDSTLKIQPAKLEDSAVYLCASSLSGLAGGGTDTQYFGPGTRLTVL.

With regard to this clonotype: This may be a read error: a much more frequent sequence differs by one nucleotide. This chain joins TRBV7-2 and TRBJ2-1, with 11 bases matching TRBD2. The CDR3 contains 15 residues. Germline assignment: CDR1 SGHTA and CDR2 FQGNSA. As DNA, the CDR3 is TGTGCCAGCAGCATTCCGGGACTAGCGGCCAATGAGCGGTTCTTC. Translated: CASSIPGLAANERFF.

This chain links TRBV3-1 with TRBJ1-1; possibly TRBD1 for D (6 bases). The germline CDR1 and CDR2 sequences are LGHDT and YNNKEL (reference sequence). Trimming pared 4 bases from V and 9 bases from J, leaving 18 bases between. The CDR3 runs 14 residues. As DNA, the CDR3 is TGTGCCAGCAGCCTAGGGGCAGGGGTTACAAAAGCTTTCTTT. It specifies CASSLGAGVTKAFF.

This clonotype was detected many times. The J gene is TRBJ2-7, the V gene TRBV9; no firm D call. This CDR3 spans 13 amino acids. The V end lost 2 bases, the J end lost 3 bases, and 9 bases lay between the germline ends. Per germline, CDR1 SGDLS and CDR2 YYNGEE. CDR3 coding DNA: TGTGCCAGCAGCGTCGCGACGGGCTACGAGCAGTACTTC. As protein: CASSVATGYEQYF.

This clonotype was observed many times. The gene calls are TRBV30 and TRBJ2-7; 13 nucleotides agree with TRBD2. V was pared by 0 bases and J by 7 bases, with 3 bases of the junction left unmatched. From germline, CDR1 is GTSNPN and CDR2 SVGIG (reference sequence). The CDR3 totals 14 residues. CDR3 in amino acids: CAWSVGLAGEEQYF. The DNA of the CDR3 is TGTGCCTGGAGTGTTGGACTAGCGGGAGAAGAGCAGTACTTC.

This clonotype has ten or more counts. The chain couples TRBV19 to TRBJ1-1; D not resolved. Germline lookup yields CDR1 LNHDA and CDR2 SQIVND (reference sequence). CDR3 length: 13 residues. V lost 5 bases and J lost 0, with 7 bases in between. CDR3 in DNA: TGTGCCAGTAGTGCCCTCATGAACACTGAAGCTTTCTTT. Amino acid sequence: CASSALMNTEAFF.

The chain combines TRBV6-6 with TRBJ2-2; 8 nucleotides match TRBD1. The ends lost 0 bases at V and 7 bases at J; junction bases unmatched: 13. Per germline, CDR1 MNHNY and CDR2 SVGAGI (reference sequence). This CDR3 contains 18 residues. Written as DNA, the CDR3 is TGTGCCAGCAGTTACTCGAGGTTACCGGGACAGGAAAGCGGGGAGCTGTTTTTT. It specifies CASSYSRLPGQESGELFF.

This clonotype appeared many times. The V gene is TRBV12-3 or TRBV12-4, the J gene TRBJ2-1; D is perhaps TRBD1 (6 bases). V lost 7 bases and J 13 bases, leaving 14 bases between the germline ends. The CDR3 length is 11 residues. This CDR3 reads CASTLADRQFF. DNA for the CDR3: TGTGCCAGCACCTTGGCGGACAGACAGTTCTTC.

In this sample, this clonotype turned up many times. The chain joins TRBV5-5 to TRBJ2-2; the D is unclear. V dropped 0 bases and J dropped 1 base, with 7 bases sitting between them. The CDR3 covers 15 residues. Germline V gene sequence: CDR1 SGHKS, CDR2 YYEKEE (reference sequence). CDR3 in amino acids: CASSLVSRNTGELFF. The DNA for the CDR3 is TGTGCCAGCAGCTTGGTAAGCAGGAACACCGGGGAGCTGTTTTTT.

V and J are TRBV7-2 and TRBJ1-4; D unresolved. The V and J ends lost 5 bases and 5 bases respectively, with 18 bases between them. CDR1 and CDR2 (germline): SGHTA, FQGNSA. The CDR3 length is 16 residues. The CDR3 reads CASSPKIGGINEKLFF. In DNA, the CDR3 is TGTGCCAGCAGCCCCAAGATAGGTGGTATCAATGAAAAACTGTTTTTT.

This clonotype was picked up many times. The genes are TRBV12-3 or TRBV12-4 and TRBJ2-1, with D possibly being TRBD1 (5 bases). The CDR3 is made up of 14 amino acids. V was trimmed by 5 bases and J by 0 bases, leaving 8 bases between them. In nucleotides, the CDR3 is TGTGCCAGCAGTCTACAGGCCTCCTACAATGAGCAGTTCTTC. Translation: CASSLQASYNEQFF.

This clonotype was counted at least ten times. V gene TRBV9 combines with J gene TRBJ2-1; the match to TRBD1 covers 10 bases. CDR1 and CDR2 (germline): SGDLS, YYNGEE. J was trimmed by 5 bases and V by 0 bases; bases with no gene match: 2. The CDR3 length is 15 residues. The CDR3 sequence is CASSVEGTGDNEQFF. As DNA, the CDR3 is TGTGCCAGCAGCGTAGAGGGGACAGGGGACAATGAGCAGTTCTTC.

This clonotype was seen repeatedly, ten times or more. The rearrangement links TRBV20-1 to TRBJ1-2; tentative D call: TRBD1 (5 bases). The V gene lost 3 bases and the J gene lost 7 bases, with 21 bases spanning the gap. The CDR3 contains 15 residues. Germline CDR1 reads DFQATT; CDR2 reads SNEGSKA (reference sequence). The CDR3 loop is CSASFAVSGNRGYTF. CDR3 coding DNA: TGCAGTGCTAGTTTCGCGGTGTCAGGGAATCGTGGCTACACCTTC.

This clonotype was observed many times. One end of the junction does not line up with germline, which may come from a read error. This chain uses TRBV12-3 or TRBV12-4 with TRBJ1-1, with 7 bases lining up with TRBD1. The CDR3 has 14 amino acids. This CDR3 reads CASRQDRANTEASF. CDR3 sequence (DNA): TGTGCCAGCAGACAAGACAGGGCGAACACTGAAGCTTCCTTT.

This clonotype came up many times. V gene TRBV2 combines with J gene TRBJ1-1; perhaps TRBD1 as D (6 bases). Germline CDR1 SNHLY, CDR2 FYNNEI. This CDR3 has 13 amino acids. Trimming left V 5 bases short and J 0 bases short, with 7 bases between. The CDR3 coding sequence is TGTGCCAGCAGTACAGGGTTGAACACTGAAGCTTTCTTT. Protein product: CASSTGLNTEAFF.

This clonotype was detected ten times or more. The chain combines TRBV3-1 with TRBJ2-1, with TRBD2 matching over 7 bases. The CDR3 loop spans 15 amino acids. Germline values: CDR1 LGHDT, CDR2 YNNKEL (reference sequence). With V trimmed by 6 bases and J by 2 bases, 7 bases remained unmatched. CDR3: CASSRLAGPYNEQFF. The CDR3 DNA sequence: TGTGCCAGCAGTCGACTAGCAGGGCCCTACAATGAGCAGTTCTTC.

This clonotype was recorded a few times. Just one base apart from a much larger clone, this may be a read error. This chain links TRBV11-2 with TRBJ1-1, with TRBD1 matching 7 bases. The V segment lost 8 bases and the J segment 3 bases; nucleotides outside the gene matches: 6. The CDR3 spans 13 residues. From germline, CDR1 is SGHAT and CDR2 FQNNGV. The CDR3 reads CASGIDRDTEAFF. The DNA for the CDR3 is TGTGCCAGCGGCATCGACAGGGACACTGAAGCTTTCTTT.